Listed below are T cell receptor beta chains from one sample, sequenced in a study of OX40 agonist ivuxolimab in advanced cancers. The method was immunoSEQ multiplex PCR; TCRdb's version includes in-frame clones alone and lacks a portion of them. The data contain 79,000 or so clones, more than 80% of them singletons. The material sequenced was CD4+ or CD8+ T cells sorted from blood, taken in a trial of the OX40 agonist ivuxolimab. All receptors derive from an adult with an advanced solid tumor such as melanoma, head and neck, liver or kidney cancer. Both conserved end residues are trimmed from each CDR3. The size field is filled for only some rows; it gives once, few, many or a size class.

abundance | v_gene | CDR3aa
. | TRBV6-1 | ASSEGQYEQY
. | TRBV18 | ASSPRNRGRGYGYT
. | TRBV27 | ASSPGGLSSYEQY
once | TRBV7-3 | ANTAGANTGELF
. | TRBV29-1 | SVDSGRSYEQY
. | TRBV6-4 | ASRRDLGGTEAF
. | TRBV5-1 | ASSLGRGTLNTGELF
. | TRBV5-1 | ASSLALTTDTQY
. | TRBV7-4 | ASSFTGGSTDTQY
. | TRBV18 | ASSLEMTSGSHVTQY
. | TRBV10-3 | AISDRDRGLNTEAF
. | TRBV10-3 | AISPRTGQGNEQF
. | TRBV30 | AWSRSGNTIY
once | TRBV7-2 | ASSSSLGFGEQY
. | TRBV11-2 | ASSLDRGELF
. | TRBV5-1 | ASSLSQASSYEQY
. | TRBV15 | ATSRDPGQGETQY
. | TRBV7-9 | ASRAWTSGRQETQY
once | TRBV9 | ASSVGAEDLNQPQH
. | TRBV15 | ATTRGAGGHTDTQY
. | TRBV27 | ASSRPGTGPYGYT
once | TRBV10-3 | AISDSGPRGDYGYT
. | TRBV28 | ASRLQGQSNQPQH
. | TRBV5-1 | ASSLTGGVQETQY
. | TRBV15 | ATSRIGVGYNEQF
. | TRBV10-1 | ASSEAGPSHGELF
few | TRBV5-1 | ASSTGQNTEAF
once | TRBV19 | ASKFSGVSSYNEQF
few | TRBV28 | ASSEWGDEKLF
. | TRBV10-3 | AISAGDGYT
. | TRBV4-1 | ASSLLDRGLLYGYT
. | TRBV19 | ASSIGTGGTRGNQPQH
. | TRBV6-6 | ASRTGGGNTIY
. | TRBV4-3 | ASSPTWGHNTEAF
. | TRBV6-1 | ASSEYSSGLYNEQF
. | TRBV18 | ASSPPGLATNEKLF
. | TRBV7-2 | ASSVGLPTDTQY
. | TRBV28 | ASSSFPYEQY
. | TRBV10-3 | AISESRDREKLF
. | TRBV7-2 | ASSYRYTGELF
. | TRBV21-1 | ASSNWEREQY
. | TRBV2 | ATGTAGNQPQH
. | TRBV18 | ASSSVQMNTEAF